This TCR beta chain appears in the sequencing data of a study of CD8 T cells in ankylosing spondylitis. Study-wide findings and caveats: Disease-linked clones were reportedly significantly enriched in matched ankylosing spondylitis synovial fluid. A TCR beta motif made of fewer than 10 highly homologous variants seemed typical of ankylosing spondylitis blood. Some of these motif variants have turned up before, in reports on reactive arthritis synovial fluid and blood.

The CDR3 runs 12 residues. V was pared by 2 bases and J by 2 bases, with 7 bases between. CDR1 is DFQATT and CDR2 is SNEGSKA in the germline V gene (reference sequence). This clonotype was observed at least ten times. Its matching antigen is unknown. By quantitative 5'-RACE with molecular barcodes, the TCR beta libraries were made. TCRdb re-called the 5' RACE reads with MiXCR, one entry per CDR3 protein. The sample lists 100,000 or so distinct CDR3 sequences; roughly 8.8% were seen once. The rearrangement joins TRBV20-1 to TRBJ2-7; maybe TRBD1 (5 bases). The clonotype comes from a male donor with ankylosing spondylitis. The sequenced material came from blood, either unsorted or a sorted T cell fraction (not recorded which). The CDR3 sequence: CSARSRAYEQYF. The DNA of the CDR3 is TGCAGTGCTAGATCCAGGGCCTACGAGCAGTACTTC.